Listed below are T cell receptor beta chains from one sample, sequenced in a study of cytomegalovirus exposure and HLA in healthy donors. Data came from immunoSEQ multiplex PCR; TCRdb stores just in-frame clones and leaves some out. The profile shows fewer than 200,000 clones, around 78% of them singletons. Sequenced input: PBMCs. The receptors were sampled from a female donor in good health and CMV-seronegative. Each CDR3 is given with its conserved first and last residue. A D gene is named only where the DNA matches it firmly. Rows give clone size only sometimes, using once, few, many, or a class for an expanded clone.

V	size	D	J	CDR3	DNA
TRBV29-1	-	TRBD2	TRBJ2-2	CSVRLADTGELFF	TGCAGCGTTCGGCTAGCGGACACCGGGGAGCTGTTTTTT
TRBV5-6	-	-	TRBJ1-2	CASSSPAAGGYTF	TGTGCCAGCAGCTCTCCGGCAGCGGGGGGCTACACCTTC
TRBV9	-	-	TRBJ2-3	CASSLRTGADTQYF	TGTGCCAGCAGCCTTCGGACGGGGGCAGATACGCAGTATTTT
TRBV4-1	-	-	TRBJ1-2	CASSQDSGGYTF	TGCGCCAGCAGCCAAGATTCGGGTGGCTACACCTTC
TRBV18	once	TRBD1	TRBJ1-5	CASSLGQEQPQHF	TGTGCCAGCTCACTAGGACAGGAACAGCCCCAGCATTTT
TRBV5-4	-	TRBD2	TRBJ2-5	CASSLVGLAGRETQYF	TGTGCCAGCAGCTTGGTCGGACTAGCGGGCCGAGAGACCCAGTACTTC
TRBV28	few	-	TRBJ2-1	CASSPGGPIKGEQFF	TGTGCCAGCAGTCCCGGCGGGCCCATCAAAGGAGAGCAGTTCTTC
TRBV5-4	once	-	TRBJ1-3	CASSLEGNRVRHF	TGTGCCAGCAGCTTGGAGGGCAACAGGGTACGACATTTT
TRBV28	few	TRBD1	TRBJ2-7	CASSLSGRGQDYEQYF	TGTGCCAGCAGTTTAAGTGGTCGGGGACAGGACTACGAGCAGTACTTC
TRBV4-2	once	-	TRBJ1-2	CASSNGGYGYTF	TGTGCCAGCAGTAACGGGGGCTATGGCTACACCTTC
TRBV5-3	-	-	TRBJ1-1	CARSKATGNTEAFF	TGTGCCAGAAGCAAAGCGACAGGGAACACTGAAGCTTTCTTT
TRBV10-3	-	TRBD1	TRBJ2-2	CAIKGQGDTGELFF	TGTGCCATCAAAGGACAGGGGGACACCGGGGAGCTGTTCTTT
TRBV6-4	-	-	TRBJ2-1	CASSDSADSNNEQFF	TGTGCCAGCAGTGACTCGGCCGACTCCAACAATGAGCAGTTCTTC
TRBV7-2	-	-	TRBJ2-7	CASSLPTYEQYF	TGTGCCAGCAGCTTACCCACCTACGAGCAGTACTTC
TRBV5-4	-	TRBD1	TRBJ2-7	CASSSTTGGHEQYF	TGTGCCAGCAGCTCTACGACAGGGGGGCACGAGCAGTACTTC
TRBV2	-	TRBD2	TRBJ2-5	CASSGRGGSQETQYF	TGTGCCAGCAGTGGGCGGGGGGGCTCCCAAGAGACCCAGTACTTC
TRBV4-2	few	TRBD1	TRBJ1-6	CASSPRDRGTNSPLHF	TGTGCCAGCAGCCCCCGGGACAGGGGTACAAATTCACCCCTCCACTTT
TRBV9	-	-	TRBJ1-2	CASSVRGGDRDTYYGYTF	TGTGCCAGCAGCGTACGGGGGGGGGACCGAGACACCTACTATGGCTACACCTTC
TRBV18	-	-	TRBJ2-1	CASSLNRDKYNEQFF	TGTGCCAGCTCACTAAACCGGGACAAGTACAATGAGCAGTTCTTC
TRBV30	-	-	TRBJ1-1	CAWSVQVNTEAFF	TGTGCCTGGAGTGTACAGGTAAACACTGAAGCTTTCTTT
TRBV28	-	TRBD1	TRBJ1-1	CASRTLQGLNTEAFF	TGTGCCAGCAGGACTCTACAGGGGTTGAACACTGAAGCTTTCTTT
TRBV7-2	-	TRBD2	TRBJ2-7	CASSLGPAGVYEQYF	TGTGCCAGCAGCTTAGGCCCAGCGGGAGTCTACGAGCAGTACTTC
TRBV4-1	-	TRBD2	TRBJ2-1	CASSQGRGGLADYNEQFF	TGCGCCAGCAGCCAAGGGCGGGGGGGACTAGCGGACTACAATGAGCAGTTCTTC
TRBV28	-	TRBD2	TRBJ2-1	CASSPPGLSGTSEQFF	TGTGCCAGCAGTCCCCCGGGCCTTAGCGGGACTTCAGAGCAGTTCTTC
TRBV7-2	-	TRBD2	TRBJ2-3	CASSPQAGGPQDTQYF	TGTGCCAGCAGCCCCCAAGCGGGAGGGCCGCAGGATACGCAGTATTTT
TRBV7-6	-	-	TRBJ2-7	CASSRSGTGTEQYF	TGTGCCAGCAGCCGCAGCGGGACAGGTACCGAGCAGTACTTC
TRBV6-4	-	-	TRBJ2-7	CASSRTDSYEQYF	TGTGCCAGCAGTCGGACAGACTCCTACGAGCAGTACTTC
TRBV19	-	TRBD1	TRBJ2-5	CASSIGDREGSQYF	TGTGCCAGTAGTATTGGGGACAGGGAAGGGTCGCAGTACTTC
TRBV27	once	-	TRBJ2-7	CASGPLSKNYEQYF	TGTGCCAGCGGCCCCCTCAGTAAAAACTACGAGCAGTACTTC
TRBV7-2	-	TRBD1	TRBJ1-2	CASSFGLFGTGTANYGYTF	TGTGCCAGCAGCTTTGGGCTTTTTGGAACCGGGACAGCTAACTATGGCTACACCTTC
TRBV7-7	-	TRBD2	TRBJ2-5	CASSLEPPSGGKETQYF	TGTGCTAGCAGCTTAGAGCCGCCTAGCGGGGGCAAAGAGACCCAGTACTTC
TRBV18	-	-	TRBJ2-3	CASSPPGTQYF	TGTGCCAGCTCACCCCCGGGTACGCAGTATTTT
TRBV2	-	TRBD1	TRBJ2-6	CASKGTGDSGANVLTF	TGTGCCAGCAAAGGGACAGGGGACTCTGGGGCCAACGTCCTGACTTTC
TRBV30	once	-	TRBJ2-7	CAWSHLAGADEQYF	TGTGCCTGGAGTCACCTGGCGGGGGCGGACGAGCAGTACTTC
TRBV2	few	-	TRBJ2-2	CASSEQGVSGELFF	TGTGCCAGCAGTGAACAGGGCGTTTCCGGGGAGCTGTTTTTT
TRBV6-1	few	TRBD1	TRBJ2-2	CATEGARTGELFF	TGTGCCACCGAGGGGGCGAGGACCGGGGAGCTGTTTTTT
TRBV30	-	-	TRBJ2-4	CTWSQGLKENSQYF	TGTACCTGGAGCCAGGGATTAAAGGAAAACAGTCAGTACTTC